The 9 T cell receptor beta chains in this list originate from one sample, sequenced in a study of molecular identifiers for immune sequencing clone quantification. Each CDR3 protein is one row after TCRdb ran MiXCR on the PCR reads. Among some 680,000 distinct CDR3 sequences, roughly 27% were seen once, and the ten largest hold about 0.78%. Material: naive CD8+ T cells from blood, with Jurkat cell RNA spiked in. This sample's subset: FACS-sorted CD8+CD4-CCR7+CD45RA+ naive T cells. All receptors derive from a human donor in good health. Some libraries in this study had Jurkat cell RNA spiked in.

This clonotype was counted a few times. Sequence at one end of the junction differs from germline and may be a read error. The genes are TRBV7-2 and TRBJ2-3, with a tentative D call TRBD2 (5 bases). Germline lookup yields CDR1 SGHTA and CDR2 FQGNSA. The length of the CDR3 is 14 residues. CDR3: CASSTHWGADTRYF. For the CDR3, the DNA is TGTGCCAGCAGCACACACTGGGGAGCAGATACGCGGTATTTT. Looking up the rest from reference TRBV7-2 and TRBJ2-3 gives the full variable domain: GAGVSQSPSNKVTEKGKDVELRCDPISGHTALYWYRQSLGQGLEFLIYFQGNSAPDKSGLPSDRFSAERTGGSVSTLTIQRTQQEDSAVYLCASSTHWGADTRYFGPGTRLTVL.

This clonotype was seen only a few times. This chain uses TRBV9 with TRBJ2-7, with 11 nucleotides matching TRBD1. CDR3 length: 15 residues. Germline V gene lookup returns CDR1 SGDLS and CDR2 YYNGEE. V lost 10 bases and J lost 1; bases outside the gene matches: 10. CDR3: CAGAWDRGRSYEQYF. The DNA of the CDR3 is TGTGCCGGTGCGTGGGACAGGGGGAGATCCTACGAGCAGTACTTC.

About this clonotype itself: A much larger clone sits a single nucleotide away, making a read error possible. The V and J genes are TRBV5-3 and TRBJ2-3, with 9 bases identical to TRBD2. TRBV5-3 is treated as an ORF (open reading frame) with a function not yet certain. This CDR3 has 16 residues. The CDR3 protein is CASSSPELAGTNTQYF. CDR3 sequence (DNA): TGTGCCAGCAGCTCCCCTGAACTAGCGGGCACAAATACGCAGTATTTT.

This clonotype came up a few times. This may stem from a read error, because a much larger clone lies one nucleotide away. This chain joins TRBV4-1 and TRBJ1-1, with D maybe TRBD1 (6 bases). Germline CDR1 reads MGHRA; CDR2 reads YSYEKL. The CDR3 runs to 16 residues. The DNA for the CDR3 is TGCGCCAGCAGCCAAGATCCGGGACAAATGAACACTGGAGCTTTCTTT. This codes for CASSQDPGQMNTGAFF.

This clonotype was seen a few times. A read error may produce the germline difference seen at one junction end. The chain is built from TRBV6-5 and TRBJ2-5, with 16 bases aligning to TRBD2. The CDR3 loop spans 19 amino acids. Germline values: CDR1 MNHEY, CDR2 SVGAGI. CDR3 nucleotides: TGTGCCAGCAGTTCCGCCGGGACTAGCGGGAGGGTGGATGAAGAGACCCAGCACTTC. Translation: CASSSAGTSGRVDEETQHF.

This clonotype has at least ten counts. The chain is built from TRBV29-1 and TRBJ1-1; D gene unclear. Germline-derived CDR1 and CDR2 are SQVTM and ANQGSEA. There are 12 residues in the CDR3. V was cut by 8 bases and J by 2 bases, with 12 bases left in between. CDR3 amino acids: CSFIEENTEAFF. CDR3 coding DNA: TGCAGCTTCATCGAAGAAAACACTGAAGCTTTCTTT.

This clonotype appeared a few times. J is TRBJ2-7 and V is TRBV13; D is unresolved. The CDR3 is 16 amino acids. CDR1 is PRHDT and CDR2 is FYEKMQ in the germline V gene (reference sequence). The germline V and J ends were trimmed by 3 bases and 2 bases, with 17 bases remaining between them. The CDR3 protein is CASSFSGGEDAYEQYF. The DNA of the CDR3 is TGTGCCAGCAGCTTTAGTGGTGGCGAGGATGCCTACGAGCAGTACTTC.

The chain combines TRBV15 with TRBJ1-2; D uncertain. Germline CDR1 is LNHNV and CDR2 is YYDKDF (reference sequence). Trimming shortened V by 0 bases and J by 8 bases, and 4 bases separated the two germline ends. CDR3 length: 11 amino acids. The CDR3 spells CATSRDLGYTF. The CDR3 bases are TGTGCCACCAGCAGAGATTTAGGCTACACCTTC.

V gene TRBV7-9 combines with J gene TRBJ2-2, with 16 bases that match TRBD2. The V and J ends lost 5 bases and 5 bases, in that order; junction bases with no gene match: 14. The CDR3 is 20 residues long. Per germline, CDR1 SEHNR and CDR2 FQNEAQ (reference sequence). The CDR3 is CASSGAGTSGRATVTGELFF. Written as DNA, the CDR3 is TGTGCCAGCAGCGGAGCCGGGACTAGCGGGAGGGCGACGGTTACCGGGGAGCTGTTTTTT. Variable domain in full (rest from reference TRBV7-9 and TRBJ2-2): DTGVSQNPRHKITKRGQNVTFRCDPISEHNRLYWYRQTLGQGPEFLTYFQNEAQLEKSRLLSDRFSAERPKGSFSTLEIQRTEQGDSAMYLCASSGAGTSGRATVTGELFFGEGSRLTVL.